This T cell receptor beta chain was identified in a study of cytomegalovirus exposure and HLA in healthy donors. The germline V gene has CDR1 SGHDN and CDR2 FVKESK. V lost 1 base, J lost 6 bases, and 9 bases lay in between. This CDR3 is built from 13 residues. This clone has only one observation. Use of 60 Vbeta and 13 Jbeta primers characterized the PCR. The data were produced by immunoSEQ multiplex PCR, yet TCRdb's version contains in-frame clones alone and is incomplete. The data contain 90,000 to 110,000 clones, over 70% of them singletons. The chain joins TRBV14 to TRBJ1-2; D unclear. Input material: PBMCs. The TCR comes from a male donor in good health and CMV-seronegative. DNA of the CDR3: TGTGCCAGCAGCCAAGGGGGAGTCCATGGCTACACCTTC. Translating gives CASSQGGVHGYTF.